The 23 T cell receptor beta chains given below trace back to one sample, sequenced in a study of Graves' ophthalmopathy and Graves' hyperthyroidism. Transcripts of RNA were the source for amplifying TCR beta CDR3 regions. First-round RT-PCR employed HTBI primers, with a second-round multiplex PCR after it. TCRdb redid the calling of the multiplex PCR reads with MiXCR, one entry per CDR3 protein. This table holds hundreds of thousands of distinct CDR3 sequences, 20% to 25% found once. The sequenced sample was peripheral blood. Receptor source: a woman between 18 and 29 years old with stable Graves' hyperthyroidism.

This clonotype was recorded many times. A read error may produce the germline difference seen at one junction end. The V gene is TRBV6-5, the J gene TRBJ2-7, with a possible D match to TRBD1 (6 bases). The germline CDR1 and CDR2 sequences are MNHEY and SVGAGI. The CDR3 is 14 amino acids. The CDR3 here is CVSTGTSHAYEQYF. CDR3 DNA: TGTGTCAGCACCGGGACATCCCACGCCTACGAGCAGTACTTC.

Many counts were recorded for this clonotype. CDR3 sequence: CASRPSESTEAFF. The CDR3 DNA sequence: TGTGCCAGCAGACCCTCGGAGAGCACTGAAGCTTTCTTT. V gene TRBV27 combines with J gene TRBJ1-1, with D unresolved. The CDR3 contains 13 residues. V shed 6 bases and J shed 4 bases, with 12 bases lying between them. Germline values: CDR1 MNHEY, CDR2 SMNVEV (reference sequence).

This clonotype came up many times. This rearrangement joins TRBV19 to TRBJ1-1; D remains unclear. V was clipped by 8 bases and J by 4 bases, with 20 bases between them. From germline, CDR1 is LNHDA and CDR2 SQIVND (reference sequence). CDR3 length: 15 residues. CDR3 DNA sequence: TGTGCCAGTTCGGAGGGTCCCTTCCCCCTCACTGAAGCTTTCTTT. Translation gives CASSEGPFPLTEAFF.

This clonotype was found many times. V is TRBV10-3 and J is TRBJ2-7, with 7 bases that match TRBD2. Germline V gene sequence: CDR1 ENHRY, CDR2 SYGVKD. The V and J ends lost 0 bases and 6 bases, in that order; junction bases with no gene match: 2. CDR3 length: 13 residues. The CDR3 DNA reads as TGTGCCATCAGTGAGTCGACGGGGGGCGAGCAGTACTTC. Its protein product is CAISESTGGEQYF.

This clonotype came up many times. A read error may explain this, as a much larger clone is one base away. The V gene is TRBV12-3 or TRBV12-4, the J gene TRBJ1-2; perhaps TRBD1 as D (5 bases). The CDR3 is 12 residues long. The CDR3 DNA follows: TGTGCCTGCAGTTATGGGGCCTATGGCTACACCTTC. Encoded protein: CACSYGAYGYTF.

Many counts were recorded for this clonotype. The rearrangement uses TRBV6-1 and TRBJ2-7; D is undetermined. CDR1 is MNHNS, CDR2 SASEGT, per germline. V lost 7 bases to trimming and J lost 3 bases, with 4 bases between them. The CDR3 runs to 10 residues. CDR3 DNA: TGTGCCAGCAAGAACTACGAGCAGTACTTC. Its translation is CASKNYEQYF.

This clonotype was counted many times. The chain couples TRBV28 to TRBJ2-7, with TRBD1 identical over 8 bases. J gave up 5 bases and V 2 bases, and 5 bases lay outside the gene matches. The CDR3 sequence is 14 residues long. The V gene's germline CDR1 is MDHEN and CDR2 SYDVKM. The chain's CDR3 is CASSLISDRDEQYF. For the CDR3, the DNA is TGTGCCAGCAGTTTAATCTCGGACAGGGACGAGCAGTACTTC.

This clonotype was observed a handful of times. This chain joins TRBV6-5 and TRBJ1-1; D call uncertain. This CDR3 is built from 14 residues. Trimming took 0 bases from V and 0 from J, leaving 5 bases between them. CDR1 is MNHEY and CDR2 is SVGAGI in the germline V gene. In DNA, the CDR3 is TGTGCCAGCAGTTACTCCTACCTGAACACTGAAGCTTTCTTT. Translated, it gives CASSYSYLNTEAFF.

This clonotype was counted at least ten times. This chain joins TRBV27 and TRBJ2-2; TRBD2 aligns across 15 bases. With 6 bases clipped from V and 3 bases from J, the junction kept 11 bases outside the gene matches. Germline V gives CDR1 MNHEY, CDR2 SMNVEV (reference sequence). This CDR3 is 19 amino acids long. The CDR3 protein is CASRPRAGLAGGYTGELFF. DNA for the CDR3: TGTGCCAGCAGGCCTAGGGCGGGACTAGCGGGAGGTTACACCGGGGAGCTGTTTTTT.

The chain joins TRBV20-1 to TRBJ1-6; D gene uncertain. The CDR3 loop spans 10 amino acids. V dropped 3 bases and J dropped 14 bases, with 8 bases sitting between them. From germline, CDR1 is DFQATT and CDR2 SNEGSKA (reference sequence). The CDR3 DNA reads as TGCAGTGCTAGTACGTTCACCCTCCACTTT. It is translated as CSASTFTLHF.

Ten or more counts support this clonotype. The CDR3 nucleotides read TGTGCCAGCAGTTTAGTTTACCAGGGGACTGAAGCTTTCTTT. It codes for CASSLVYQGTEAFF. The chain employs TRBV12-3 or TRBV12-4 and TRBJ1-1, with D maybe TRBD1 (6 bases). CDR3 length: 14 amino acids. V gave up 1 base and J gave up 5 bases, with 11 bases separating them.

This clonotype was seen ten or more times. V gene TRBV9 combines with J gene TRBJ2-2; D is undetermined. The CDR3 loop spans 13 amino acids. The V end was cut by 8 bases, the J end by 4 bases, with 12 bases between. Germline loops: CDR1 SGDLS, CDR2 YYNGEE. In DNA form, the CDR3 reads TGTGCCAGATCTGGGGTAGGCACCGGGGAGCTGTTTTTT. Amino acids: CARSGVGTGELFF.

This clonotype was observed at least ten times. The chain combines TRBV28 with TRBJ2-5; 7 positions match TRBD2. The trim removed 8 bases at V and 1 base at J, leaving 4 bases unmatched. The CDR3 covers 13 residues. Per germline, CDR1 MDHEN and CDR2 SYDVKM. Here the CDR3 DNA reads TGTGCCAGCGTCAGCGGGGCCCAAGAGACCCAGTACTTC. The encoded protein is CASVSGAQETQYF.

Of note for this clonotype: The germline gene is not matched at one end of the junction; a read error may be the cause. The chain is built from TRBV27 and TRBJ2-7; D call uncertain. CDR3 length equals 12 residues. Germline CDR1 and CDR2: MNHEY and SMNVEV (reference sequence). The CDR3 DNA is TGTGCCAGCAGTGTCCTAAACTACGATCAGTACTTC. Protein: CASSVLNYDQYF.

This clonotype was seen at least ten times. V usage is TRBV2 and J usage is TRBJ1-2; the match to TRBD1 covers 9 bases. The CDR3 contains 16 residues. The ends lost 1 base at V and 7 bases at J; junction bases unmatched: 10. CDR1 is SNHLY and CDR2 is FYNNEI in the germline V gene. The CDR3 loop reads CASSEGRRGTGFGYTF. The CDR3 DNA sequence: TGTGCCAGCAGTGAAGGGCGAAGGGGGACAGGGTTTGGCTACACCTTC. The full variable domain, its missing parts supplied by reference TRBV2 and TRBJ1-2, is EPEVTQTPSHQVTQMGQEVILRCVPISNHLYFYWYRQILGQKVEFLVSFYNNEISEKSEIFDDQFSVERPDGSNFTLKIRSTKLEDSAMYFCASSEGRRGTGFGYTFGSGTRLTVV.

This clonotype was seen many times. The chain employs TRBV15 and TRBJ2-4; D gene unclear. The germline V and J ends were trimmed by 3 bases and 7 bases, with 10 bases remaining between them. Germline loops: CDR1 LNHNV, CDR2 YYDKDF (reference sequence). This CDR3 contains 13 residues. The CDR3 spells CATSSLVINIQYF. The CDR3, as DNA: TGTGCCACCAGCAGTTTAGTTATCAACATTCAGTACTTC.

This clonotype was detected only a few times. The CDR3 spells CASSQDYGLAMETQYF. CDR3 nucleotide sequence: TGTGCCAGCAGCCAAGATTATGGACTAGCGATGGAGACCCAGTACTTC. The chain has TRBV4-2 and TRBJ2-5; 9 bases are shared with TRBD2. The germline V gene has CDR1 LGHNA and CDR2 YNFKEQ. V dropped 0 bases and J dropped 5; count of bases not matched to a gene: 7. CDR3 length equals 16 residues.

This clonotype was observed a handful of times. V gene TRBV6-1 combines with J gene TRBJ1-3; D is ambiguous. This CDR3 is built from 15 residues. V lost 2 bases, J lost 0 bases, and 8 bases lay in between. Germline lookup yields CDR1 MNHNS and CDR2 SASEGT. CDR3 coding DNA: TGTGCCAGCAGTGAATTTCCCAGCTCTGGAAACACCATATATTTT. Translation gives CASSEFPSSGNTIYF.

Ten or more counts support this clonotype. The chain links TRBV2 to TRBJ1-5; possibly TRBD1 for D (5 bases). The ends were cut back, 8 bases at V and 3 bases at J, with 20 bases in the middle. CDR3 length: 16 residues. Germline CDR1 is SNHLY and CDR2 is FYNNEI. CDR3 DNA sequence: TGTGCCAGCCTAGAACGACAGACTTCTGTCAATCAGCCCCAGCATTTT. Amino acids: CASLERQTSVNQPQHF.

This clonotype came up many times. The V and J genes are TRBV10-3 and TRBJ2-5; D unclear. The CDR3 runs to 14 residues. Germline CDR1 is ENHRY and CDR2 is SYGVKD. Deletions cut 2 bases from V and 6 bases from J, with 13 bases between. CDR3 sequence (DNA): TGTGCCATCAGTGAGGGGGTTGACCAGAAGACCCAGTACTTC. Translating it yields CAISEGVDQKTQYF.

There are many counts of this clonotype. The gene calls are TRBV6-5 and TRBJ1-1; possible D gene TRBD1, 6 bases. V lost 5 bases and J 1 base, leaving 17 bases between the germline ends. The germline V gene has CDR1 MNHEY and CDR2 SVGAGI. The CDR3 covers 16 residues. CDR3 nucleotide sequence: TGTGCCAGCAGTCTCTACAGGGTTGTGGAGAACACTGAAGCTTTCTTT. As protein: CASSLYRVVENTEAFF.

V and J are TRBV11-2 and TRBJ1-2; perhaps TRBD1 as D (6 bases). V dropped 7 bases and J dropped 3 bases, with 15 bases sitting between them. The germline gives CDR1 SGHAT, CDR2 FQNNGV. This CDR3 comprises 14 residues. This chain's CDR3 is CASNLDSNYYGYTF. DNA of the CDR3: TGTGCCAGCAACCTGGACAGCAATTACTATGGCTACACCTTC.

This clonotype was observed a handful of times. The chain employs TRBV18 and TRBJ2-5; D is unresolved. The germline CDR1 and CDR2 sequences are KGHSH and LQKENI. The CDR3 consists of 12 residues. Deletions cut 5 bases from V and 1 base from J, with 5 bases between. This CDR3 reads CASSIIQETQYF. Here the CDR3 DNA reads TGTGCCAGCTCAATCATCCAAGAGACCCAGTACTTC. Full variable domain (outside the CDR3, taken from reference TRBV18 and TRBJ2-5): NAGVMQNPRHLVRRRGQEARLRCSPMKGHSHVYWYRQLPEEGLKFMVYLQKENIIDESGMPKERFSAEFPKEGPSILRIQQVVRGDSAAYFCASSIIQETQYFGPGTRLLVL.